This passage covers 22 T cell receptor beta chains from one sample sequenced in a study of a mutant IDH1 vaccine in newly diagnosed glioma. Time point in this sample: week 47, end of study. The content of each vaccine dose was 300 ug of mutant IDH1 20-mer peptide, and topical imiquimod accompanied it. These receptors' targets are unknown. Clones were sequenced by immunoSEQ multiplex PCR, and TCRdb holds only the in-frame ones, with some missing. The data show 30,000 to 40,000 clones, with about nine tenths seen just once and just over 5% held by the top ten. Here the sequenced sample was PBMCs, taken from a glioma patient whose treatment included an IDH1 peptide vaccine. Source of these receptors: a woman in her thirties or forties with glioma.

V and J are TRBV18 and TRBJ2-2, with D possibly being TRBD2 (5 bases). CDR1 KGHSH and CDR2 LQKENI come from the germline V gene. The CDR3 spans 17 residues. Trimming removed 7 bases from V and 2 bases from J, with 20 bases in between. The CDR3: CASFTTLGLRNTGELFF. Written as DNA, the CDR3 is TGTGCCAGCTTCACCACTTTAGGACTCCGAAACACCGGGGAGCTGTTTTTT.

V usage is TRBV10-1 and J usage is TRBJ2-3, with 10 bases that match TRBD2. CDR1 is WNHNN and CDR2 is SYGVQD in the germline V gene (reference sequence). This CDR3 spans 15 amino acids. Germline trimming cut 2 bases from V and 4 bases from J; bases unmatched to any gene: 3. The CDR3 sequence is CASSERLAGADTQYF. The CDR3 coding sequence is TGCGCCAGCAGTGAGAGACTAGCGGGTGCAGATACGCAGTATTTT.

The chain carries TRBV4-1 and TRBJ2-7; 14 nucleotides match TRBD2. Trimming at V came to 4 bases and at J to 1 base, leaving 12 bases not matched to a gene. The CDR3 is made up of 19 amino acids. The V gene's germline CDR1 is MGHRA and CDR2 YSYEKL. This CDR3 is CASSPLGLAGGDRSYEQYF. The DNA for the CDR3 is TGCGCCAGCAGCCCCTTAGGACTAGCGGGGGGCGACAGGTCCTACGAGCAGTACTTC.

J is TRBJ2-7 and V is TRBV6-6, with D possibly matching TRBD2 (6 bases). The CDR3 extends over 15 amino acids. V was trimmed by 0 bases and J by 6 bases, leaving 15 bases between them. The V gene's germline CDR1 is MNHNY and CDR2 SVGAGI (reference sequence). The CDR3 DNA reads TGTGCCAGCAGTTACTCGCGGGACGGGGTGGGCGAGCAGTACTTC. It translates to CASSYSRDGVGEQYF.

The rearrangement links TRBV6-1 to TRBJ2-6; no clear D. The CDR3 loop spans 14 amino acids. The V end was cut by 2 bases, the J end by 0 bases, with 2 bases between. Per germline, CDR1 MNHNS and CDR2 SASEGT. The CDR3 bases are TGTGCCAGCAGTGAACTCTCTGGGGCCAACGTCCTGACTTTC. Translated, it gives CASSELSGANVLTF.

This rearrangement joins TRBV28 to TRBJ1-5; D is ambiguous. V was clipped by 5 bases and J by 6 bases, with 14 bases between them. The CDR3 extends over 14 amino acids. Germline CDR1 reads MDHEN; CDR2 reads SYDVKM. The CDR3, as DNA: TGTGCCAGCAGTAGACCGGGTGTGGGTCAGCCCCAGCATTTT. Translation: CASSRPGVGQPQHF.

The chain has TRBV2 and TRBJ1-6, with 8 bases matching TRBD1. Germline CDR1 SNHLY, CDR2 FYNNEI. This CDR3 has 15 amino acids. V trimming: 3 bases; J trimming: 6 bases; junction bases outside the gene matches: 4. In DNA, the CDR3 is TGTGCCAGCAGTGATATGGGACAGGTTAATTCACCCCTCCACTTT. This translates into CASSDMGQVNSPLHF.

The V call is TRBV7-2, the J call TRBJ1-1; maybe TRBD1 (5 bases). The CDR3 is 15 amino acids. V lost 7 bases and J 3 bases, leaving 18 bases between the germline ends. The V gene's germline CDR1 is SGHTA and CDR2 FQGNSA. CDR3 amino acids: CASNLAGVGDTEAFF. CDR3 nucleotides: TGTGCCAGCAACCTCGCCGGGGTAGGGGACACTGAAGCTTTCTTT.

The CDR3 region has the DNA TGTGCCAGCAGCTTGGCCTTGGGGGCCACAGATACGCAGTATTTT. Translated: CASSLALGATDTQYF. The rearrangement joins TRBV5-5 to TRBJ2-3; weak D call: TRBD1 (6 bases). CDR3 length: 15 residues. CDR1 and CDR2 from the germline V gene are SGHKS and YYEKEE (reference sequence). Trimming left V 0 bases short and J 2 bases short, with 10 bases between.

The chain employs TRBV28 and TRBJ2-3; D possibly corresponds to TRBD1 (6 bases). Germline CDR1 reads MDHEN; CDR2 reads SYDVKM. The CDR3 extends over 15 amino acids. V was trimmed by 2 bases and J by 9 bases, leaving 18 bases between them. The CDR3 coding sequence is TGTGCCAGCAGTTTAACAAGACCACGAAGGGGGACGCAGTATTTT. It translates to CASSLTRPRRGTQYF. The complete variable domain, with remaining parts taken from reference TRBV28 and TRBJ2-3, reads DVKVTQSSRYLVKRTGEKVFLECVQDMDHENMFWYRQDPGLGLRLIYFSYDVKMKEKGDIPEGYSVSREKKERFSLILESASTNQTSMYLCASSLTRPRRGTQYFGPGTRLTVL.

This sequence joins TRBV2 and TRBJ2-3; D possibly corresponds to TRBD1 (6 bases). CDR3 length equals 15 residues. V was cut by 3 bases and J by 0 bases, with 10 bases left in between. CDR1 is SNHLY, CDR2 FYNNEI, per germline. The CDR3 nucleotides read TGTGCCAGCAGTGACAGGGGAAGAAGCACAGATACGCAGTATTTT. Protein sequence: CASSDRGRSTDTQYF.

This chain uses TRBV2 with TRBJ2-5, with D possibly being TRBD1 or TRBD2 (6 bases each). The CDR3 runs to 17 residues. V was cut by 5 bases and J by 1 base, with 20 bases left in between. CDR1 and CDR2 (germline): SNHLY, FYNNEI. This CDR3 is CASSRAGAGFTQETQYF. For the CDR3, the DNA is TGTGCCAGCAGTAGAGCAGGGGCGGGGTTCACCCAAGAGACCCAGTACTTC.

The V gene is TRBV19, the J gene TRBJ1-5, with 8 bases aligning to TRBD1. The CDR3 extends over 13 amino acids. Germline loops: CDR1 LNHDA, CDR2 SQIVND (reference sequence). The J segment lost 7 bases and the V segment lost 6 bases, leaving 5 bases of the junction unmatched. The chain's CDR3 is CASRSGGGQPQHF. DNA for the CDR3: TGTGCCAGTAGGTCAGGGGGCGGGCAGCCCCAGCATTTT. Based on the CDR3 plus reference TRBV19 and TRBJ1-5, the full variable domain is DGGITQSPKYLFRKEGQNVTLSCEQNLNHDAMYWYRQDPGQGLRLIYYSQIVNDFQKGDIAEGYSVSREKKESFPLTVTSAQKNPTAFYLCASRSGGGQPQHFGDGTRLSIL.

CDR3 amino acids: CASSFGLLRNTEAFF. CDR3 nucleotides: TGCGCCAGCAGCTTCGGGCTACTGAGGAACACTGAAGCTTTCTTT. The chain is built from TRBV5-1 and TRBJ1-1; D not resolved. V lost 2 bases and J 1 base, leaving 12 bases between the germline ends. Germline CDR1 SGHRS, CDR2 YFSETQ. CDR3 length equals 15 residues.

The chain links TRBV29-1 to TRBJ1-5; unclear D gene. Germline-derived CDR1 and CDR2 are SQVTM and ANQGSEA. The V end lost 4 bases, the J end lost 7 bases, and 11 bases lay between the germline ends. CDR3 length: 12 residues. CDR3 sequence reads: CSVGATGQPQHF. The CDR3 DNA sequence: TGCAGCGTTGGGGCGACTGGGCAGCCCCAGCATTTT.

This clone appeared a few times. This rearrangement joins TRBV10-3 to TRBJ2-7, with 9 bases lining up with TRBD1. The CDR3 is 14 amino acids. V was pared by 10 bases and J by 6 bases, with 13 bases of the junction left unmatched. Germline CDR1 and CDR2: ENHRY and SYGVKD. CDR3 DNA: TGTGCCACCTCCACTCCAGGGACAGGGTCCGAGCAGTACTTC. Its protein product is CATSTPGTGSEQYF.

This clone appeared once. The chain is built from TRBV19 and TRBJ1-2; D is unresolved. CDR1 is LNHDA, CDR2 SQIVND, per germline (reference sequence). This CDR3 is 15 amino acids long. Between the trimmed V and J ends, which lost 5 bases and 3 bases, there was a span of 16 bases. In DNA, the CDR3 is TGTGCCAGTAGTCAGACGGGATGGGGTGACTATGGCTACACCTTC. Protein sequence: CASSQTGWGDYGYTF. The variable domain in full, completed from reference TRBV19 and TRBJ1-2, reads DGGITQSPKYLFRKEGQNVTLSCEQNLNHDAMYWYRQDPGQGLRLIYYSQIVNDFQKGDIAEGYSVSREKKESFPLTVTSAQKNPTAFYLCASSQTGWGDYGYTFGSGTRLTVV.

In its sample, this clone was seen once. J is TRBJ2-7 and V is TRBV2; TRBD2 might be the D (5 bases). V lost 5 bases and J 1 base, leaving 9 bases between the germline ends. This CDR3 has 13 amino acids. CDR1 is SNHLY and CDR2 is FYNNEI in the germline V gene. The CDR3, as DNA: TGTGCCAGCAGTTTTGACTATTCCTACGAGCAGTACTTC. Its translation: CASSFDYSYEQYF.

The chain links TRBV7-2 to TRBJ2-1, with 14 bases identical to TRBD2. V dropped 6 bases and J dropped 7; count of bases not matched to a gene: 11. Looked up from germline, CDR1 is SGHTA and CDR2 is FQGNSA. The CDR3 runs 17 residues. CDR3: CASSNLRGLAGGNEQFF. The CDR3, as DNA: TGTGCCAGCAGTAACCTAAGAGGACTAGCGGGGGGTAATGAGCAGTTCTTC.

The chain links TRBV18 to TRBJ1-1; 10 nucleotides align to TRBD1. This CDR3 is built from 18 residues. CDR1 and CDR2 from the germline V gene are KGHSH and LQKENI. V lost 1 base to trimming and J lost 1 base; unmatched junction nucleotides: 9. The CDR3 sequence: CASSPLAGQGLENTEAFF. CDR3 nucleotides: TGTGCCAGCTCACCACTTGCGGGACAGGGGTTAGAGAACACTGAAGCTTTCTTT.

This clone appeared once. The DNA for the CDR3 is TGTGCCAGCAGCGACAGGGCGAACACCGGGGAGCTGTTTTTT. Amino acid sequence: CASSDRANTGELFF. The chain recombines TRBV5-4 with TRBJ2-2; 7 positions agree with TRBD1. V was pared by 4 bases and J by 0 bases, with 0 bases of the junction left unmatched. Per the germline V gene, CDR1 is SGHNT and CDR2 is YYREEE (reference sequence). The CDR3 runs 14 residues.

The chain links TRBV4-1 to TRBJ2-1; the D gene could be TRBD1 or TRBD2 (6 bases each). There are 16 residues in the CDR3. Germline V CDR1 and CDR2: MGHRA, YSYEKL. Trimming removed 3 bases from V and 4 bases from J, with 16 bases in between. The CDR3 loop reads CASSQGGRVPYNEQFF. In DNA, the CDR3 is TGCGCCAGCAGCCAGGGGGGCAGGGTACCTTACAATGAGCAGTTCTTC.